These T cell receptor beta chains were read from a single sample in a study of T cells in Graves' hyperthyroidism and ophthalmopathy. TCRdb used MiXCR to reprocess the multiplex PCR reads, holding one entry per CDR3 protein. The sample records about 350,000 distinct CDR3 sequences, approximately 18% being singletons. The sequenced sample was blood. Receptors were obtained from a woman between 35 and 50 years old with Graves' ophthalmopathy. Both conserved end residues are part of each CDR3. The D gene is left open where the match is weak. Expanded clones get a size class; other rows say once, few or many, or leave the size out.

v_gene: TRBV30; len: 15; j_gene: TRBJ2-7; abundance: .; d_gene: TRBD2; CDR3aa: CAWSVGVAGGYEQYF; CDR3nt: TGTGCCTGGAGTGTGGGGGTAGCGGGAGGATACGAGCAGTACTTC
v_gene: TRBV7-2; len: 14; j_gene: TRBJ1-2; abundance: many; d_gene: .; CDR3aa: CASSSSGGHYGYTF; CDR3nt: TGTGCCAGCAGCTCAAGCGGGGGCCATTATGGCTACACCTTC
v_gene: TRBV7-9; len: 14; j_gene: TRBJ2-7; abundance: many; d_gene: .; CDR3aa: CASSSSRDFYEQYF; CDR3nt: TGTGCCAGCAGCTCCAGCCGGGACTTTTACGAGCAGTACTTC
v_gene: TRBV28; len: 16; j_gene: TRBJ2-7; abundance: many; d_gene: .; CDR3aa: CASTPGAGRDLYEQYF; CDR3nt: TGTGCCAGCACTCCTGGGGCAGGCAGGGACCTCTACGAGCAGTACTTC
v_gene: TRBV2; len: 12; j_gene: TRBJ1-2; abundance: many; d_gene: .; CDR3aa: CAQAGVSPGYTF; CDR3nt: TGTGCCCAAGCAGGGGTGTCGCCTGGCTACACCTTC
v_gene: TRBV6-2/TRBV6-3; len: 20; j_gene: TRBJ2-2; abundance: .; d_gene: TRBD2; CDR3aa: CASSYSTLAGSLGRGGELFF; CDR3nt: TGTGCCAGCAGTTACTCGACACTAGCGGGCTCTCTCGGTCGTGGCGGGGAGCTGTTTTTT
v_gene: TRBV30; len: 14; j_gene: TRBJ1-5; abundance: many; d_gene: .; CDR3aa: CAWSPSSSNQPQHF; CDR3nt: TGTGCCTGGAGCCCGTCGTCGAGCAATCAGCCCCAGCATTTT
v_gene: TRBV24-1; len: 15; j_gene: TRBJ1-5; abundance: many; d_gene: TRBD1; CDR3aa: CATSDRTGVGQPQHF; CDR3nt: TGTGCCACCAGTGACCGGACAGGGGTAGGACAGCCCCAGCATTTT
v_gene: TRBV7-8; len: 15; j_gene: TRBJ2-4; abundance: few; d_gene: .; CDR3aa: CASSLAGFSKNIQYF; CDR3nt: TGTGCCAGCAGCTTGGCAGGGTTTTCCAAAAACATTCAGTACTTC
v_gene: TRBV20-1; len: 14; j_gene: TRBJ2-3; abundance: many; d_gene: TRBD1; CDR3aa: CSAPDRGVTDTQYF; CDR3nt: TGCAGTGCCCCGGACAGGGGGGTCACAGATACGCAGTATTTT
v_gene: TRBV30; len: 13; j_gene: TRBJ1-5; abundance: many; d_gene: .; CDR3aa: CAWSWGMGQPQHF; CDR3nt: TGTGCCTGGAGTTGGGGGATGGGACAGCCCCAGCATTTT
v_gene: TRBV10-3; len: 13; j_gene: TRBJ1-1; abundance: many; d_gene: .; CDR3aa: CAISEGGGTEAFF; CDR3nt: TGTGCCATCAGTGAAGGGGGGGGGACTGAAGCTTTCTTT
v_gene: TRBV20-1; len: 14; j_gene: TRBJ2-5; abundance: many; d_gene: TRBD2; CDR3aa: CSANGLGIQETQYF; CDR3nt: TGCAGTGCTAACGGACTAGGGATTCAAGAGACCCAGTACTTC
v_gene: TRBV6-2/TRBV6-3; len: 15; j_gene: TRBJ2-7; abundance: few; d_gene: TRBD1; CDR3aa: CASSYWGQGTLEQYF; CDR3nt: TGTGCCAGCAGTTACTGGGGACAGGGCACCCTCGAGCAGTACTTC
v_gene: TRBV19; len: 17; j_gene: TRBJ2-7; abundance: many; d_gene: TRBD1; CDR3aa: CASSRTVTGGGTYEQYF; CDR3nt: TGTGCCAGTAGTCGAACCGTGACAGGGGGCGGCACCTACGAGCAGTACTTC
v_gene: TRBV6-5; len: 14; j_gene: TRBJ2-7; abundance: many; d_gene: TRBD1; CDR3aa: CASSRRDRGYEQYF; CDR3nt: TGTGCCAGCAGTCGACGGGACAGGGGTTACGAGCAGTACTTC
v_gene: TRBV2; len: 15; j_gene: TRBJ1-6; abundance: many; d_gene: TRBD1; CDR3aa: CASLLSGQYNSPLHF; CDR3nt: TGTGCCAGCTTGCTTTCGGGACAGTATAATTCACCCCTCCACTTT
v_gene: TRBV4-2; len: 13; j_gene: TRBJ2-7; abundance: .; d_gene: .; CDR3aa: CASSQDTSYEQYF; CDR3nt: TGTGCCAGCAGCCAAGACACATCCTACGAGCAGTACTTC
v_gene: TRBV12-3/TRBV12-4; len: 13; j_gene: TRBJ1-1; abundance: few; d_gene: .; CDR3aa: CASSTGPYTEAFF; CDR3nt: TGTGCCAGCAGTACCGGGCCATACACTGAAGCTTTCTTT
v_gene: TRBV5-1; len: 15; j_gene: TRBJ2-5; abundance: few; d_gene: TRBD2; CDR3aa: CASSSYGTGGETQYF; CDR3nt: TGCGCCAGCAGCTCTTACGGGACGGGGGGAGAGACCCAGTACTTC
v_gene: TRBV28; len: 13; j_gene: TRBJ1-1; abundance: many; d_gene: .; CDR3aa: CASSLRGDTEAFF; CDR3nt: TGTGCCAGCAGTTTGAGGGGGGACACTGAAGCTTTCTTT
v_gene: TRBV30; len: 14; j_gene: TRBJ1-1; abundance: many; d_gene: .; CDR3aa: CAWSVVSVNTEAFF; CDR3nt: TGTGCCTGGAGTGTAGTGTCTGTGAACACTGAAGCTTTCTTT
v_gene: TRBV4-1; len: 15; j_gene: TRBJ1-2; abundance: .; d_gene: .; CDR3aa: CASSQDPAGEGGYTF; CDR3nt: TGCGCCAGCAGCCAAGACCCGGCAGGGGAAGGTGGCTACACCTTC
v_gene: TRBV9; len: 14; j_gene: TRBJ2-7; abundance: .; d_gene: TRBD1; CDR3aa: CASSPGQGLREQYF; CDR3nt: TGTGCCAGCAGTCCGGGACAGGGGTTGCGCGAGCAGTACTTC
v_gene: TRBV28; len: 15; j_gene: TRBJ2-5; abundance: .; d_gene: TRBD2; CDR3aa: CAWSVRSSGFKTQYF; CDR3nt: TGTGCCTGGAGTGTACGGTCTAGCGGGTTTAAGACCCAGTACTTC
v_gene: TRBV27; len: 15; j_gene: TRBJ2-5; abundance: many; d_gene: TRBD2; CDR3aa: CASSLTGLVQETQYF; CDR3nt: TGTGCCAGCAGTTTGACGGGACTAGTTCAAGAGACCCAGTACTTC
v_gene: TRBV30; len: 16; j_gene: TRBJ2-4; abundance: many; d_gene: TRBD1; CDR3aa: CAWSVGGSLTKNIQYF; CDR3nt: TGTGCCTGGAGTGTAGGGGGCTCTCTCACCAAAAACATTCAGTACTTC
v_gene: TRBV30; len: 16; j_gene: TRBJ1-6; abundance: many; d_gene: TRBD1; CDR3aa: CAWRRNSGTGDSPLHF; CDR3nt: TGTGCCTGGAGGAGGAACTCCGGGACAGGGGATTCACCCCTCCACTTT